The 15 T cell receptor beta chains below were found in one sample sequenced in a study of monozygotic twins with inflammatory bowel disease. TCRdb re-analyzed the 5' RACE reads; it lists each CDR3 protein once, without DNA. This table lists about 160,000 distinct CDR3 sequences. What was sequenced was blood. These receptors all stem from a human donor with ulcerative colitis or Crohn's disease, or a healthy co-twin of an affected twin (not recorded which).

The CDR3 sequence is CASSHEYVPEAFF. The V call is TRBV3-1, the J call TRBJ1-1. The CDR3 totals 13 residues. CDR1 is LGHDT and CDR2 is YNNKEL in the germline V gene (reference sequence).

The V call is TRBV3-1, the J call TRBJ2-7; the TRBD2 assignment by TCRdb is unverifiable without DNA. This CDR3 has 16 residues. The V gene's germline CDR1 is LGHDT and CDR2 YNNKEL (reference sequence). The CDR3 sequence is CASSQEPSGRAFEQYF.

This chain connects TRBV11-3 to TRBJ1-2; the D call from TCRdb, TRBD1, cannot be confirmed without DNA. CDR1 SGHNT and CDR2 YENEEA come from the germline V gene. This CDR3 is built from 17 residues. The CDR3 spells CASRPRANAKRSYGYTF.

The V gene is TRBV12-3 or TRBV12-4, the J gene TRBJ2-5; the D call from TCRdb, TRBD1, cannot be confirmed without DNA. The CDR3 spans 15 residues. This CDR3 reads CASCPGGQGLETQYF.

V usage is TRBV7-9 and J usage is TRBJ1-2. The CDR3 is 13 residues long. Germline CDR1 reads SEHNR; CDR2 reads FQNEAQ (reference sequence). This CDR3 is CASSSLANYGYTF. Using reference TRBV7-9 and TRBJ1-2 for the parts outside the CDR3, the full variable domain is DTGVSQNPRHKITKRGQNVTFRCDPISEHNRLYWYRQTLGQGPEFLTYFQNEAQLEKSRLLSDRFSAERPKGSFSTLEIQRTEQGDSAMYLCASSSLANYGYTFGSGTRLTVV.

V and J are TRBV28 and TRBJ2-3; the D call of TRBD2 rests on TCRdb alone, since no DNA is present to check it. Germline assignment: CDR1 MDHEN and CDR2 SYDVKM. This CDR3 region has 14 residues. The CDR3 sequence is CASFPSGSWDTQYF.

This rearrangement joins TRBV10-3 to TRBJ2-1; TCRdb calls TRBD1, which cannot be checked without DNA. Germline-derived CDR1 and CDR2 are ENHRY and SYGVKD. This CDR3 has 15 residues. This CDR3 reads CAISAPGREYNEQFF.

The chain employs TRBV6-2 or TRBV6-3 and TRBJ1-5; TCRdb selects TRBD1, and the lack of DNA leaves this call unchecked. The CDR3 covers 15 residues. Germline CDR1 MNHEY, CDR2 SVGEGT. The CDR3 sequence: CASSLSRGSNQPQHF.

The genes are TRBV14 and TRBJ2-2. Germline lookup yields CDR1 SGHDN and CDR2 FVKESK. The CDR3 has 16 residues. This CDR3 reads CASSQVGRANTGELFF.

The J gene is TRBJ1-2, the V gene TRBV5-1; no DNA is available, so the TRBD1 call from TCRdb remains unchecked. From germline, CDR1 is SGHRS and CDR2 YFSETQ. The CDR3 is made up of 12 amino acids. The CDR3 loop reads CASTGAGYGYTF.

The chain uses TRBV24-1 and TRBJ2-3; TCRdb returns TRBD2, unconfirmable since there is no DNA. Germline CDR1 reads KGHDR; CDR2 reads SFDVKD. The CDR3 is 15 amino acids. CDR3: CATRPGLAGADTQYF.

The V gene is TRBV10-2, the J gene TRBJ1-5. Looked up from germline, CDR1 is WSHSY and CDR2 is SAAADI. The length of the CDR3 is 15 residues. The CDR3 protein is CASSDLGPDHQPQHF.

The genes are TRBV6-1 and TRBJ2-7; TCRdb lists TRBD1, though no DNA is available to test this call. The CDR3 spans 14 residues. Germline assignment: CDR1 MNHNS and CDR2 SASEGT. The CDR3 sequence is CASRLDRPSYEQYF.

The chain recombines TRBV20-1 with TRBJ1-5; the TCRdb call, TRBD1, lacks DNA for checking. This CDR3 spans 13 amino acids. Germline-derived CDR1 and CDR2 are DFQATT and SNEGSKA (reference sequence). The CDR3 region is CSGRPTGVQPQHF.

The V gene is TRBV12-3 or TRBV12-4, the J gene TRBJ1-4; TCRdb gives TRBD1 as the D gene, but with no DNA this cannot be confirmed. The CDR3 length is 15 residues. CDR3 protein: CASRDRAGGNEKLFF.